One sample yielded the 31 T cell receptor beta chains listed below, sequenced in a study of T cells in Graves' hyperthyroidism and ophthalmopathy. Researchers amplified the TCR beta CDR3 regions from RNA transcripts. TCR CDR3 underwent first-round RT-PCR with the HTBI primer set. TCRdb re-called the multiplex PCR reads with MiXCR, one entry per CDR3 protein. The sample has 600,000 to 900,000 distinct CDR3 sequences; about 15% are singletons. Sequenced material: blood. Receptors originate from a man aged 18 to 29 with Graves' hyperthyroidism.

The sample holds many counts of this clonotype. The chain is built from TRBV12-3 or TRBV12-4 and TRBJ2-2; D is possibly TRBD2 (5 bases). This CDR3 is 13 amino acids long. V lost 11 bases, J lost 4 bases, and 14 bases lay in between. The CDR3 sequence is CAGRVATTGELFF. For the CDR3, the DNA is TGTGCCGGGCGGGTAGCAACCACCGGGGAGCTGTTTTTT.

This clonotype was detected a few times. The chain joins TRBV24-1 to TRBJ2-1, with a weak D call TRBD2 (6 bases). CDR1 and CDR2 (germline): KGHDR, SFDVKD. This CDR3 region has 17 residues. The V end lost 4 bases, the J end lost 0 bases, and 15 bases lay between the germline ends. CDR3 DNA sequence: TGTGCCACCAGTGAGTTTGGGGGGTATGGCTCCTACAATGAGCAGTTCTTC. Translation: CATSEFGGYGSYNEQFF.

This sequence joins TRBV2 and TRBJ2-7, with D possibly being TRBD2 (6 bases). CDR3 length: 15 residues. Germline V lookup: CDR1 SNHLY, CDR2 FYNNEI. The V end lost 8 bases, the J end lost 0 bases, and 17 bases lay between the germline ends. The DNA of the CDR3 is TGTGCCAGCTGCGGCGGGCGGGGACCCTCCTACGAGCAGTACTTC. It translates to CASCGGRGPSYEQYF.

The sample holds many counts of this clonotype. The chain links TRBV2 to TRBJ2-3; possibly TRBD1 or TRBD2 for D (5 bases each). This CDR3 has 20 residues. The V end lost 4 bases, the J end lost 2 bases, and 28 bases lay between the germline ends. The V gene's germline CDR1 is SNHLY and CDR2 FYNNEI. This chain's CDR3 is CASSAPFTEGWDGPTDTQYF. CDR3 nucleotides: TGTGCCAGCAGTGCACCGTTTACCGAGGGATGGGACGGTCCCACAGATACGCAGTATTTT.

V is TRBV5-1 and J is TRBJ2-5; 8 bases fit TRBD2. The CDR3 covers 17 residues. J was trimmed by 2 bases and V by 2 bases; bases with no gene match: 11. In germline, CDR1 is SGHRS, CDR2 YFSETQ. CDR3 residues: CASSLNGASGFQETQYF. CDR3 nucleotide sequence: TGCGCCAGCAGCTTAAATGGTGCTAGCGGGTTTCAAGAGACCCAGTACTTC.

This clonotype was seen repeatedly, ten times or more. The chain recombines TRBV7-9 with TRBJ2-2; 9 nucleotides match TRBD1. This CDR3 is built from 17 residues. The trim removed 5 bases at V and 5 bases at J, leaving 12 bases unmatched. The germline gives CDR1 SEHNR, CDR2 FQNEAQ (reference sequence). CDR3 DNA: TGTGCCAGCAGCGGGGAGATCGGACAGGGGCTGACCGGGGAGCTGTTTTTT. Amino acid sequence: CASSGEIGQGLTGELFF.

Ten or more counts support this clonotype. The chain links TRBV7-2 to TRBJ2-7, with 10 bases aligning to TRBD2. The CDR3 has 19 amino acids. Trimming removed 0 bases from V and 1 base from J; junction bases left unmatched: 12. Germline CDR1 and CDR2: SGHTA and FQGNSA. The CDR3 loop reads CASSLAGVEGSGRSYEQYF. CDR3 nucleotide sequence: TGTGCCAGCAGCTTAGCCGGGGTTGAGGGTAGCGGGAGGTCCTACGAGCAGTACTTC.

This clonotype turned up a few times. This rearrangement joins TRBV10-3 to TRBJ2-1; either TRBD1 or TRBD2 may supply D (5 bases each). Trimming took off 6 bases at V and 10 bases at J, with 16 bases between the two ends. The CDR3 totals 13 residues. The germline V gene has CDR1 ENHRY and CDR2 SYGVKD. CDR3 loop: CAISRDLAEEQFF. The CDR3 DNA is TGTGCCATCAGCAGGGACCTTGCGGAAGAGCAGTTCTTC.

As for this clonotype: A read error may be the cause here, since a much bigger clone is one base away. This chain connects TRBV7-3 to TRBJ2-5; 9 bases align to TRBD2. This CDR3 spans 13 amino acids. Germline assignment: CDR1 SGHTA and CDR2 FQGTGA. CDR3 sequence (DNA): TGTGTCAGCGCTAGCGGGATTCAAGAGACCCAGTACTTC. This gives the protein CVSASGIQETQYF.

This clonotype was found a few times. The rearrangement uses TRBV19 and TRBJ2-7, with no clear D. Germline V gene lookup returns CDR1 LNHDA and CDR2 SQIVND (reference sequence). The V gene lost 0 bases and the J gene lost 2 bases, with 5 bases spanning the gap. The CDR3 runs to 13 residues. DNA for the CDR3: TGTGCCAGTAGTATAGATGGTACCTACGAGCAGTACTTC. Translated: CASSIDGTYEQYF.

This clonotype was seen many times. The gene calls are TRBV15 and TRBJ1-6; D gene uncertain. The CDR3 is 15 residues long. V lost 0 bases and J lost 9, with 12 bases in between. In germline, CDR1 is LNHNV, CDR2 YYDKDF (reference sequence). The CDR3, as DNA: TGTGCCACCAGCAGAGATCCCCAACGGGGTTCACCCCTCCACTTT. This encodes CATSRDPQRGSPLHF.

The CDR3 DNA sequence: TGTGCCAGCAGACGACAGTTTTGGCCCGATGAGCAGTTCTTC. Its translation is CASRRQFWPDEQFF. This chain links TRBV6-1 with TRBJ2-1; tentative D call: TRBD1 (5 bases). Germline V gene lookup returns CDR1 MNHNS and CDR2 SASEGT. With 6 bases removed from V and 8 bases from J, the gap between germline ends came to 17 bases. This CDR3 is built from 14 residues.

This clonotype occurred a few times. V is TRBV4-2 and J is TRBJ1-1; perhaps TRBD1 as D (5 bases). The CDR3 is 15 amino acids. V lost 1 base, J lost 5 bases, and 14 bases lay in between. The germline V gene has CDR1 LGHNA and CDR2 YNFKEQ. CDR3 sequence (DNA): TGTGCCAGCAGCCAAGCCTACAGGAAGGAAACTGAAGCTTTCTTT. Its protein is CASSQAYRKETEAFF.

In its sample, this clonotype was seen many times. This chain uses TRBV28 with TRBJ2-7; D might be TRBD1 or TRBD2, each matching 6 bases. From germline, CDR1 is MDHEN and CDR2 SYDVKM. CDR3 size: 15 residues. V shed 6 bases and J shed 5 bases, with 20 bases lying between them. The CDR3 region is CASSPGGASAHEQYF. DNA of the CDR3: TGTGCCAGCAGCCCCGGGGGCGCCTCTGCCCACGAGCAGTACTTC.

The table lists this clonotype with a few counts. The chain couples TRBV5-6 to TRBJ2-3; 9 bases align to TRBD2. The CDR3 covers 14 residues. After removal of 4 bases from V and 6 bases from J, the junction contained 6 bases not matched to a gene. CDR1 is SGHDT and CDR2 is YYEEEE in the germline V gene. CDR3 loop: CASSPGLAIDTQYF. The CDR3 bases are TGTGCCAGCAGCCCCGGACTAGCGATCGATACGCAGTATTTT.

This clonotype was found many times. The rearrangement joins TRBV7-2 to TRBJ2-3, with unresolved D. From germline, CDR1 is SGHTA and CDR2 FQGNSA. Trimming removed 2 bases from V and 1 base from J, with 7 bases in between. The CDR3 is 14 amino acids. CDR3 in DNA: TGTGCCAGCAGCTTATTTAGTCGCACAGATACGCAGTATTTT. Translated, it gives CASSLFSRTDTQYF.

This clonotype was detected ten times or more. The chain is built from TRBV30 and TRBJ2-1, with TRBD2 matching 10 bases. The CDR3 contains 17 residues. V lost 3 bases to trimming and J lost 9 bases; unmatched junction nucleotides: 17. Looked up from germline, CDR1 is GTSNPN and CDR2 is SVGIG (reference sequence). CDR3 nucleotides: TGTGCCTGGAGATCTAGCGGGAGTAGTGGGGGGTGGGTTGAGCAGTTCTTC. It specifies CAWRSSGSSGGWVEQFF.

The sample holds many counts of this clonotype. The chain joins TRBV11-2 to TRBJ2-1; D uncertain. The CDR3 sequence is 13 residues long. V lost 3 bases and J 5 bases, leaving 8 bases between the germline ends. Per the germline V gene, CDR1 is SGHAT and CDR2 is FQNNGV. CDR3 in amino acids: CASSLDGDNEQFF. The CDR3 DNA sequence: TGTGCCAGCAGCTTGGACGGAGACAATGAGCAGTTCTTC.

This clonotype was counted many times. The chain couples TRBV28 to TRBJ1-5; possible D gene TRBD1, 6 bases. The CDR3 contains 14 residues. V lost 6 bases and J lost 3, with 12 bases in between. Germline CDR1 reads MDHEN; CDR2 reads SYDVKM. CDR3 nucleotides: TGTGCCAGCAGCCGCGACAGGAACAATCAGCCCCAGCATTTT. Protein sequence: CASSRDRNNQPQHF. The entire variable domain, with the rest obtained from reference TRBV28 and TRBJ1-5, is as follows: DVKVTQSSRYLVKRTGEKVFLECVQDMDHENMFWYRQDPGLGLRLIYFSYDVKMKEKGDIPEGYSVSREKKERFSLILESASTNQTSMYLCASSRDRNNQPQHFGDGTRLSIL.

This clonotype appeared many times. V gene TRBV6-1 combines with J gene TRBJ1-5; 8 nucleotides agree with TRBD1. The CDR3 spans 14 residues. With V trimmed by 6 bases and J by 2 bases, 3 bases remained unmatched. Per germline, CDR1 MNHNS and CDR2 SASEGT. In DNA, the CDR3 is TGTGCCAGCAGCTCGGACAGGGGCAATCAGCCCCAGCATTTT. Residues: CASSSDRGNQPQHF.

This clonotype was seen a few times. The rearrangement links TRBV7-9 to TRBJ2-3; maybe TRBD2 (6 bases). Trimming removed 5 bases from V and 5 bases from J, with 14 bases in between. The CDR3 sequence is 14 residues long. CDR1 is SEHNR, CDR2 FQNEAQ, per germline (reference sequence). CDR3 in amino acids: CASSPPTEGDTQYF. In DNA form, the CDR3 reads TGTGCCAGCAGCCCACCCACGGAGGGAGATACGCAGTATTTT.

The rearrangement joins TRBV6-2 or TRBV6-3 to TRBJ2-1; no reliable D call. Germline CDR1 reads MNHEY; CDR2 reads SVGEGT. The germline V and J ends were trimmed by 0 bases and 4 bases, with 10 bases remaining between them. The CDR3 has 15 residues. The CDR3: CASSYSILGYNEQFF. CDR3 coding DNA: TGTGCCAGCAGTTACTCGATTCTAGGGTACAATGAGCAGTTCTTC.

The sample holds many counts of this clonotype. The DNA of the CDR3 is TGTGCCAGCAGCCAACTTGGCAGGGATGATGGCTACACCTTC. It specifies CASSQLGRDDGYTF. This rearrangement joins TRBV3-1 to TRBJ1-2, with a tentative D call TRBD1 (5 bases). Germline V gene lookup returns CDR1 LGHDT and CDR2 YNNKEL (reference sequence). V dropped 2 bases and J dropped 6 bases, with 13 bases sitting between them. The CDR3 covers 14 residues.

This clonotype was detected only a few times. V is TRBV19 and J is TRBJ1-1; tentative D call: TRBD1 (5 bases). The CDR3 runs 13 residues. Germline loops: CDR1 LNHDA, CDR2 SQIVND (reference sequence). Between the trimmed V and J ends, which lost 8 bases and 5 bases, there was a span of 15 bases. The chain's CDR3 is CASSDGRGTEAFF. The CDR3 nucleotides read TGTGCCAGTTCCGACGGACGGGGGACTGAAGCTTTCTTT.

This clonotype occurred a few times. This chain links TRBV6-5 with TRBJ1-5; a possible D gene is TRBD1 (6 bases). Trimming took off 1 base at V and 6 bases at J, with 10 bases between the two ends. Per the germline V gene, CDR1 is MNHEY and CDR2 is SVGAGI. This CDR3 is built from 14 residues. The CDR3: CASSYLQGGQPQHF. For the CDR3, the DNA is TGTGCCAGCAGTTACTTACAGGGAGGTCAGCCCCAGCATTTT.

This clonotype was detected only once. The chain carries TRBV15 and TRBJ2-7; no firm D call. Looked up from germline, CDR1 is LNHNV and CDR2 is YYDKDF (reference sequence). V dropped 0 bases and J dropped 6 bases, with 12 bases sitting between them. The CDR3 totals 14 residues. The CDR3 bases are TGTGCCACCAGCAGAGAACACGGAGTGCGCGAGCAGTACTTC. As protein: CATSREHGVREQYF.

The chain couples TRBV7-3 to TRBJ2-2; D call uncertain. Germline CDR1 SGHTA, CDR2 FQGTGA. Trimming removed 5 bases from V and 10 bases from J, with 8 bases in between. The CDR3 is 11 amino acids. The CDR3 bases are TGTGCCAGCAGCCCCGGTTCGGAGCTGTTTTTT. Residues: CASSPGSELFF.

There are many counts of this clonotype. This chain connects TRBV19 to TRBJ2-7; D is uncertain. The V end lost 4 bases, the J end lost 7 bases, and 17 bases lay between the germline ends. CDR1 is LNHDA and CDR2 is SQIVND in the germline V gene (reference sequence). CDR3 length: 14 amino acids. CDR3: CASSSPQSFMEQYF. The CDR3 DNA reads TGTGCCAGTAGTAGCCCTCAAAGCTTCATGGAGCAGTACTTC.

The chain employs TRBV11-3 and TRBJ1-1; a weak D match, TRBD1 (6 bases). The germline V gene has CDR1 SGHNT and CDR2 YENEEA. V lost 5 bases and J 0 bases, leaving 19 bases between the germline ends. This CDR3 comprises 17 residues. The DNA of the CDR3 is TGTGCCAGCAGCCCCGAGGTTTTTAGGGGGTTGAACACTGAAGCTTTCTTT. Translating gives CASSPEVFRGLNTEAFF.

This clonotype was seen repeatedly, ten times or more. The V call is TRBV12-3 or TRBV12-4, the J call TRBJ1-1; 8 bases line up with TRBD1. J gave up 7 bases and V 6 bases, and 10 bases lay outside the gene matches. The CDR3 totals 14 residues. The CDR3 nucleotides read TGTGCCAGCAGGCCTACAGGGGGTCTGAGTGAAGCTTTCTTT. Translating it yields CASRPTGGLSEAFF.

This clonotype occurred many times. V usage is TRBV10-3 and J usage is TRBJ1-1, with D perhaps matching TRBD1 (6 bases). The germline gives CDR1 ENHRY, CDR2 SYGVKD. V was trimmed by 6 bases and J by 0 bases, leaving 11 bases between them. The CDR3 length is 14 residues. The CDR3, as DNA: TGTGCCATCAGGGAGGACAGCATGAACACTGAAGCTTTCTTT. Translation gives CAIREDSMNTEAFF.